The entry that follows covers one T cell receptor (beta chain) sequence. The antigen is undetermined. This CDR3 is 15 amino acids long. Trimming at V came to 0 bases and at J to 7 bases, leaving 6 bases not matched to a gene. Per the germline V gene, CDR1 is LGHNA and CDR2 is YNFKEQ. A single record per CDR3 protein comes from TCRdb applying MiXCR to the 5' RACE reads. The table has approximately 130,000 distinct CDR3 sequences, nearly 15% seen once. The data originate from a study of T cells after yellow fever vaccination. Whole-study results and caveats: Primary-vaccination clones mostly resurfaced post-booster (96% CD4, under 90% CD8).

V and J are TRBV4-2 and TRBJ1-5, with 7 bases lining up with TRBD1. The sequences come from CD8+ T cells sorted from PBMCs, collected 5 days after the yellow fever booster vaccination. The receptor comes from a young man who received the YFV17D yellow fever vaccine. CDR3 bases: TGTGCCAGCAGCCAAGAGGCAGGGGGTGGCCAGCCCCAGCATTTT. This codes for CASSQEAGGGQPQHF.